Presented here are 25 T cell receptor beta chains from one specimen sequenced in a study of CD8 T cells in ankylosing spondylitis. Broader study findings: Within ankylosing spondylitis blood, a TCR beta motif made up of eight highly homologous variants appeared to be characteristic.

MiXCR, run by TCRdb on the 5' RACE reads, gives a single entry per CDR3 protein. The sample carries approximately 520,000 distinct CDR3 sequences, roughly 5.3% recorded once. These receptors have no known antigen. Material: blood, either unsorted or a sorted T cell fraction (not recorded which). The receptors originated from a male donor with ankylosing spondylitis.

This clonotype has at least ten counts. The chain links TRBV4-3 to TRBJ2-6; 7 bases fit TRBD1. V lost 4 bases and J lost 1; bases outside the gene matches: 1. Germline V lookup: CDR1 LGHNA, CDR2 YSLEER. This CDR3 contains 15 residues. DNA of the CDR3: TGCGCCAGCAGCCGGGGACAGTCTGGGGCCAACGTCCTGACTTTC. It translates to CASSRGQSGANVLTF.

The sample holds many counts of this clonotype. The CDR3 DNA reads as TGCGCCAGCAGCTTTTCTACCGTCGATGGCTACACCTTC. It specifies CASSFSTVDGYTF. The chain has TRBV5-1 and TRBJ1-2; D unresolved. Germline CDR1 and CDR2: SGHRS and YFSETQ. With 2 bases removed from V and 6 bases from J, the gap between germline ends came to 11 bases. The CDR3 spans 13 residues.

This clonotype was detected a few times. This chain links TRBV20-1 with TRBJ2-7; 8 nucleotides align to TRBD1. Germline V gives CDR1 DFQATT, CDR2 SNEGSKA (reference sequence). Germline trimming cut 0 bases from V and 1 base from J; bases unmatched to any gene: 11. There are 17 residues in the CDR3. The chain's CDR3 is CSARDPQDRAVSYEQYF. The DNA of the CDR3 is TGCAGTGCTAGAGACCCCCAGGACAGGGCAGTATCCTACGAGCAGTACTTC.

In this sample, this clonotype turned up many times. The chain carries TRBV6-2 or TRBV6-3 and TRBJ1-5; D may be TRBD1 (5 bases). Germline V lookup: CDR1 MNHEY, CDR2 SVGEGT. V lost 2 bases and J 0 bases, leaving 11 bases between the germline ends. The CDR3 loop spans 16 amino acids. CDR3 bases: TGTGCCAGCAGTTACCAGTGGGGGTTTAGCAATCAGCCCCAGCATTTT. Amino acid sequence: CASSYQWGFSNQPQHF.

This clonotype was seen at least ten times. This chain connects TRBV28 to TRBJ1-1; TRBD1 might be the D (5 bases). Trimming pared 6 bases from V and 5 bases from J, leaving 13 bases between. The CDR3 is made up of 13 amino acids. Germline values: CDR1 MDHEN, CDR2 SYDVKM. CDR3 bases: TGTGCCAGCAGGGGGACCGTTGGGACTGAAGCTTTCTTT. Encoded protein: CASRGTVGTEAFF.

V gene TRBV4-2 combines with J gene TRBJ2-2, with D unresolved. The V and J ends lost 5 bases and 7 bases respectively, with 8 bases between them. CDR1 is LGHNA, CDR2 YNFKEQ, per germline. There are 12 residues in the CDR3. The CDR3 region is CASSDIRGELFF. CDR3 bases: TGTGCCAGCAGCGACATCCGCGGGGAGCTGTTTTTT.

This clonotype was seen a few times. This rearrangement joins TRBV3-1 to TRBJ2-5; D is uncertain. Germline-derived CDR1 and CDR2 are LGHDT and YNNKEL (reference sequence). Trimming stripped 4 bases from V and 1 base from J, with 10 bases between. The CDR3 extends over 14 amino acids. CDR3 DNA sequence: TGTGCCAGCAGCCCCTACTACCTCCAAGAGACCCAGTACTTC. As protein: CASSPYYLQETQYF.

The sample holds a few counts of this clonotype. The J gene is TRBJ2-2, the V gene TRBV20-1, with D uncertain. CDR3 length equals 12 residues. Trimming shortened V by 7 bases and J by 6 bases, and 12 bases separated the two germline ends. Germline CDR1 DFQATT, CDR2 SNEGSKA (reference sequence). In DNA, the CDR3 is TGCAGTGTAGGAACAACTCCCGGGGAGCTGTTTTTT. Its translation: CSVGTTPGELFF.

There are many counts of this clonotype. V usage is TRBV7-8 and J usage is TRBJ2-7; perhaps TRBD1 as D (6 bases). Germline V gene lookup returns CDR1 SGHVS and CDR2 FQNEAQ. V was cut by 4 bases and J by 2 bases, with 12 bases left in between. The CDR3 runs 14 residues. CDR3 region: CASSSTGYTYEQYF. Written as DNA, the CDR3 is TGTGCCAGCAGCTCGACAGGATATACCTACGAGCAGTACTTC.

This clonotype was found many times. V is TRBV9 and J is TRBJ1-1; 8 bases are a match to TRBD1. With 4 bases clipped from V and 1 base from J, the junction kept 6 bases outside the gene matches. Germline CDR1 reads SGDLS; CDR2 reads YYNGEE. The CDR3 runs 15 residues. CDR3 DNA sequence: TGTGCCAGCAGCAGAGGGGGGACAGGGAACACTGAAGCTTTCTTT. Protein: CASSRGGTGNTEAFF.

This clonotype was seen at least ten times. The V call is TRBV4-1, the J call TRBJ2-7; D is undetermined. The length of the CDR3 is 15 residues. Germline V CDR1 and CDR2: MGHRA, YSYEKL. Trimming removed 3 bases from V and 0 bases from J, with 12 bases in between. The CDR3 sequence is CASSHRKTDSYEQYF. The DNA for the CDR3 is TGCGCCAGCAGCCACCGGAAAACTGACTCCTACGAGCAGTACTTC.

This clonotype was detected ten times or more. The chain couples TRBV4-3 to TRBJ1-1, with a weak D call TRBD1 (6 bases). The CDR3 length is 18 residues. V was cut by 0 bases and J by 5 bases, with 22 bases left in between. Germline V gene sequence: CDR1 LGHNA, CDR2 YSLEER. The CDR3 coding sequence is TGCGCCAGCAGCCAAGACTGGTTAAAGGGGGGCGCGGAGACTGAAGCTTTCTTT. The encoded protein is CASSQDWLKGGAETEAFF.

In this sample, this clonotype turned up a few times. The CDR3 does not end in the conserved phenylalanine or tryptophan, so this is likely a read error. The DNA is omitted, as the CDR3 cannot be located on it reliably, and the CDR3 follows TCRdb's listing. The chain employs TRBV7-2 and TRBJ2-5; the D call in the table, TRBD2, was not verified against the DNA. The length of the CDR3 is 13 amino acids, counting both ends. Germline CDR1 SGHTA, CDR2 FQGNSA. The CDR3 spells CASSPGLAGGPVL.

There are many counts of this clonotype. V is TRBV6-1 and J is TRBJ2-1; 14 bases match TRBD2. The ends lost 5 bases at V and 8 bases at J; junction bases unmatched: 2. The length of the CDR3 is 14 residues. Germline V CDR1 and CDR2: MNHNS, SASEGT. CDR3 residues: CASSPGLAGDEQFF. The CDR3 bases are TGTGCCAGCAGTCCGGGACTAGCGGGAGATGAGCAGTTCTTC.

In regard to this clonotype: A read error may explain this, as a much larger clone is one base away. The V gene is TRBV7-2, the J gene TRBJ1-4; 7 bases line up with TRBD1. The CDR3 has 16 residues. Per germline, CDR1 SGHTA and CDR2 FQGNSA. V was pared by 2 bases and J by 11 bases, with 14 bases of the junction left unmatched. The DNA of the CDR3 is TGTGCCAGCAGCTTATTTAACCCCAGGACAGGCGGGAAACTGTTTTTT. Protein product: CASSLFNPRTGGKLFF.

This clonotype was seen ten or more times. J is TRBJ2-3 and V is TRBV7-6; D may be TRBD1 (6 bases). This CDR3 comprises 16 residues. Germline-derived CDR1 and CDR2 are SGHVS and FNYEAQ. The ends were cut back, 5 bases at V and 2 bases at J, with 17 bases in the middle. The CDR3 region is CASSPTGRGNTDTQYF. The CDR3 DNA is TGTGCCAGCAGCCCCACTGGCAGGGGAAACACAGATACGCAGTATTTT.

This clonotype has ten or more counts. The V call is TRBV5-1, the J call TRBJ2-7; tentatively, D is TRBD1 (5 bases). The CDR3 consists of 15 residues. Germline-derived CDR1 and CDR2 are SGHRS and YFSETQ. The V and J ends lost 1 base and 2 bases respectively, with 13 bases between them. CDR3 nucleotides: TGCGCCAGCAGCTTGCACGGATGGGGCACCTACGAGCAGTACTTC. Protein: CASSLHGWGTYEQYF.

This clonotype was seen at least ten times. The CDR3 coding sequence is TGCGCCAGCAGCTTGGTGGAGAAGGGAGAGCAGTTCTTC. Translated, it gives CASSLVEKGEQFF. V gene TRBV5-1 combines with J gene TRBJ2-1; no definite D call. The germline V gene encodes CDR1 SGHRS and CDR2 YFSETQ. Deletions cut 0 bases from V and 10 bases from J, with 11 bases between. The CDR3 extends over 13 amino acids.

This clonotype appeared many times. The genes are TRBV5-1 and TRBJ1-1; D unclear. Germline V gene sequence: CDR1 SGHRS, CDR2 YFSETQ. The ends were cut back, 1 base at V and 6 bases at J, with 13 bases in the middle. The CDR3 runs to 14 residues. The CDR3 loop is CASSLRWGWAEAFF. Written as DNA, the CDR3 is TGCGCCAGCAGCTTGAGATGGGGATGGGCTGAAGCTTTCTTT.

In this sample, this clonotype turned up many times. The rearrangement joins TRBV5-1 to TRBJ1-4; D possibly corresponds to TRBD1 (5 bases). Germline V gene lookup returns CDR1 SGHRS and CDR2 YFSETQ. The CDR3 contains 13 residues. Trimming left V 0 bases short and J 7 bases short, with 7 bases between. The CDR3: CASSLAGVEKLFF. The DNA of the CDR3 is TGCGCCAGCAGCTTGGCGGGGGTTGAAAAACTGTTTTTT.

This clonotype has a count of ten or more. This chain uses TRBV7-2 with TRBJ2-7; the D gene is possibly TRBD2 (6 bases). Trimming stripped 2 bases from V and 3 bases from J, with 14 bases between. The CDR3 loop spans 15 amino acids. Germline values: CDR1 SGHTA, CDR2 FQGNSA. The CDR3 protein is CASSLRPGVDYEQYF. CDR3 DNA sequence: TGTGCCAGCAGCTTACGCCCGGGAGTTGACTACGAGCAGTACTTC.

This clonotype has a count of ten or more. The rearrangement uses TRBV5-1 and TRBJ2-1; the D gene could be TRBD1 or TRBD2 (7 bases each). The CDR3 is made up of 19 amino acids. V was cut by 0 bases and J by 7 bases, with 26 bases left in between. Germline loops: CDR1 SGHRS, CDR2 YFSETQ. Written as DNA, the CDR3 is TGCGCCAGCAGCTTGGAGTGGGGAGGGGGCCGAGCCTTAGGGAATGAGCAGTTCTTC. Translated, it gives CASSLEWGGGRALGNEQFF.

This clonotype was seen repeatedly, ten times or more. V and J are TRBV5-5 and TRBJ1-1; D gene ambiguous. The CDR3 consists of 16 residues. V dropped 0 bases and J dropped 3 bases, with 15 bases sitting between them. CDR1 and CDR2 (germline): SGHKS, YYEKEE (reference sequence). In DNA, the CDR3 is TGTGCCAGCAGCTTGGACCACGATCGGGGTTACACTGAAGCTTTCTTT. Its protein product is CASSLDHDRGYTEAFF.

This clonotype occurred many times. V gene TRBV10-3 combines with J gene TRBJ1-4, with D hard to call. The ends were cut back, 5 bases at V and 12 bases at J, with 10 bases in the middle. The CDR3 has 11 amino acids. Germline CDR1 reads ENHRY; CDR2 reads SYGVKD. The DNA of the CDR3 is TGTGCCATCAGTCGGGCCGGGGAACTGTTTTTT. Protein: CAISRAGELFF.

This clonotype occurred many times. The V gene is TRBV9, the J gene TRBJ2-7; the D gene is possibly TRBD2 (5 bases). This CDR3 is 14 amino acids long. Trimming removed 5 bases at V and 6 bases at J, with 18 bases between. The germline gives CDR1 SGDLS, CDR2 YYNGEE. CDR3 bases: TGTGCCAGCAGTCGGGCTGGAGGAACCGCCGAGCAGTACTTC. As protein: CASSRAGGTAEQYF.